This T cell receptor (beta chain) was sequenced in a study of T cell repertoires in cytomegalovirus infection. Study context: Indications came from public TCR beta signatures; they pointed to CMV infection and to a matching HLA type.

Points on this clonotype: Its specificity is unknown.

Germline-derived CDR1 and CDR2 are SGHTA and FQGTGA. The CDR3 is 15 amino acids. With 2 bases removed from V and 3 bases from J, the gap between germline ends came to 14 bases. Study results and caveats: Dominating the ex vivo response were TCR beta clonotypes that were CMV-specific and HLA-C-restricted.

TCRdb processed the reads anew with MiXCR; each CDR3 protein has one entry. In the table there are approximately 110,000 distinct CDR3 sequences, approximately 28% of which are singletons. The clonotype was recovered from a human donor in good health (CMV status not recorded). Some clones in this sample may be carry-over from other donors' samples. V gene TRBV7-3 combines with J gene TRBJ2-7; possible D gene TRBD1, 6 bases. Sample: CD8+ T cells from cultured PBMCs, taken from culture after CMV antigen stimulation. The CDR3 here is CASSLVGTPDYEQYF. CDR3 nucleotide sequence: TGTGCCAGCAGCTTAGTAGGGACACCTGACTACGAGCAGTACTTC.